This TCR beta chain was captured by sequencing in a study of monozygotic twins with inflammatory bowel disease. Study results and limitations: Fewer shared clonotypes with others were found in IBD patients than in healthy twins, especially with disease activity. Healthy co-twins had higher TCRbeta inverse Simpson diversity than their IBD twins.

The CDR3 extends over 16 amino acids. Germline V gene data show CDR1 as MNHEY and CDR2 as SVGEGT. The authors isolated total RNA from whole blood without sorting T cells. Generation of cDNA took place in eight separate reactions per sample. TCRdb re-called the 5' RACE reads and shows each CDR3 protein once, DNA omitted. This table holds about 380,000 distinct CDR3 sequences. A remark on this clonotype: Its antigen is not known.

The sample was blood. This sequence was found in a human donor with ulcerative colitis or Crohn's disease, or a healthy co-twin of an affected twin (not recorded which). J is TRBJ1-5 and V is TRBV6-2 or TRBV6-3; the TCRdb D gene call, TRBD1, has no DNA to confirm it. The CDR3 reads CASSYRGRERNQPQHF.